The clone carrying this T cell receptor beta chain was observed a few times. The antigen is unknown. Germline CDR1 SGHTA, CDR2 FQGNSA. V lost 0 bases, J lost 2 bases, and 12 bases lay in between. This CDR3 is built from 16 residues. Extraction yielded at least 5.5 micrograms of total RNA per sample. A J-beta primer mix and a sample-barcoded 5' primer were used in a second PCR of about 7 to 12 cycles. TCRdb re-derived calls from the 5' RACE reads in MiXCR, one entry per CDR3 protein. The data show more than 450,000 distinct CDR3 sequences, around 27% seen once. This specimen belongs to a study of blood T cells in healthy people across ages. Broader study findings: Age advanced and TCR beta diversity per million T cells fell, roughly linearly.

This sample was also put to use in a study of T cells of mothers and their children. Per that study: Healthy Caucasian mothers, three in number, and their six children were the donors. In cDNA synthesis, all of the extracted RNA was used at roughly 1.6 ug per 15 ul.

The origin of this receptor is a boy aged 2 to 10 in good health. Sequencing used blood. The chain uses TRBV7-2 and TRBJ2-3, with unresolved D. The CDR3 protein is CASSLAATLTTDTQYF. The CDR3 DNA sequence: TGTGCCAGCAGCTTAGCGGCTACCCTGACCACAGATACGCAGTATTTT.